These 20 T cell receptor beta chains share one sample of origin, sequenced in a study of blood T cell repertoires in COVID-19. Clones were read by immunoSEQ multiplex PCR, and TCRdb kept only the in-frame ones, dropping some. The sample includes over 30,000 clones, roughly 86% of them seen just once. The sample was peripheral blood. The receptor source for this set is a human donor with active COVID-19. The donor label of this sample is uncertain.

The chain is built from TRBV6-2 or TRBV6-3 and TRBJ2-7, with TRBD2 matching over 10 bases. The germline gives CDR1 MNHEY, CDR2 SVGEGT. V shed 5 bases, J shed 3 bases, and the junction held 4 bases outside the gene matches. The CDR3 sequence is 14 residues long. CDR3 protein: CASSRGTSVYEQYF. CDR3 sequence (DNA): TGTGCCAGCAGTAGGGGGACTAGCGTCTACGAGCAGTACTTC.

This chain joins TRBV7-2 and TRBJ2-7; tentatively, D is TRBD1 (6 bases). Trimming removed 7 bases from V and 0 bases from J, with 10 bases in between. CDR1 SGHTA and CDR2 FQGNSA come from the germline V gene. The CDR3 runs to 13 residues. CDR3: CASTRGGSYEQYF. CDR3 bases: TGTGCCAGCACGAGAGGGGGCTCCTACGAGCAGTACTTC.

CDR3 sequence: CASSAPGTGNQPQHF. The CDR3 coding sequence is TGTGCCAGCAGTGCGCCCGGGACAGGGAATCAGCCCCAGCATTTT. The chain combines TRBV27 with TRBJ1-5; the match to TRBD1 covers 9 bases. J was trimmed by 4 bases and V by 5 bases; bases with no gene match: 6. This CDR3 comprises 15 residues. Germline V gene data show CDR1 as MNHEY and CDR2 as SMNVEV (reference sequence).

The V call is TRBV6-5, the J call TRBJ1-4, with D hard to call. CDR1 and CDR2 from the germline V gene are MNHEY and SVGAGI. V shed 0 bases and J shed 4 bases, with 9 bases lying between them. The CDR3 has 15 amino acids. The CDR3 spells CASSYSGTVNEKLFF. The CDR3 nucleotides are TGTGCCAGCAGTTACTCGGGTACAGTTAATGAAAAACTGTTTTTT.

The chain is built from TRBV6-6 and TRBJ1-4, with no clear D. The CDR3 totals 16 residues. The germline V and J ends were trimmed by 4 bases and 3 bases, with 15 bases remaining between them. Germline V gives CDR1 MNHNY, CDR2 SVGAGI (reference sequence). The CDR3 protein is CASSSGRIFPNEKLFF. CDR3 DNA sequence: TGTGCCAGCAGTTCGGGAAGGATCTTTCCTAATGAAAAACTGTTTTTT.

About this clone: One end of the junction varies from germline; a read error may be responsible. The chain carries TRBV7-7 and TRBJ2-5; tentative D call: TRBD2 (6 bases). The CDR3 sequence is 13 residues long. CDR1 and CDR2 (germline): SSHAT, FNYEAQ (reference sequence). CDR3 region: CASSTRKEGTQYF. The CDR3 DNA reads as TGTGCTAGCAGCACCCGGAAGGAGGGGACCCAGTACTTC.

This rearrangement joins TRBV6-5 to TRBJ2-7; possible D gene TRBD2, 6 bases. Trimming removed 1 base at V and 12 bases at J, with 16 bases between. The CDR3 has 13 residues. Germline lookup yields CDR1 MNHEY and CDR2 SVGAGI. CDR3 region: CASSYYGAGSLYF. CDR3 nucleotide sequence: TGTGCCAGCAGTTACTATGGGGCGGGGTCTTTGTACTTC.

The V gene is TRBV6-5, the J gene TRBJ2-3, with TRBD2 matching 8 bases. Per the germline V gene, CDR1 is MNHEY and CDR2 is SVGAGI. Trimming at V came to 7 bases and at J to 0 bases, leaving 6 bases not matched to a gene. The CDR3 runs 15 residues. For the CDR3, the DNA is TGTGCCAGCATTCGACAGCGGGGGAGCACAGATACGCAGTATTTT. The encoded protein is CASIRQRGSTDTQYF.

The rearrangement links TRBV9 to TRBJ2-5, with unresolved D. Germline CDR1 and CDR2: SGDLS and YYNGEE. The CDR3 covers 13 residues. The V and J ends lost 0 bases and 5 bases respectively, with 8 bases between them. The CDR3 DNA follows: TGTGCCAGCAGCGTAGATAGCTGGGAGACCCAGTACTTC. Protein product: CASSVDSWETQYF. The whole variable domain, remainder taken from reference TRBV9 and TRBJ2-5, is DSGVTQTPKHLITATGQRVTLRCSPRSGDLSVYWYQQSLDQGLQFLIQYYNGEERAKGNILERFSAQQFPDLHSELNLSSLELGDSALYFCASSVDSWETQYFGPGTRLLVL.

The V gene is TRBV29-1, the J gene TRBJ1-2; D perhaps matches TRBD1 (6 bases). Trimming cost V 1 base and J 4 bases, with 10 bases left between them. The CDR3 consists of 13 residues. Per the germline V gene, CDR1 is SQVTM and CDR2 is ANQGSEA. CDR3 sequence reads: CSVEGTEIYGYTF. The CDR3 bases are TGCAGCGTTGAAGGGACAGAAATCTATGGCTACACCTTC.

The chain carries TRBV6-5 and TRBJ1-1, with TRBD1 identical over 9 bases. The trim removed 4 bases at V and 7 bases at J, leaving 10 bases unmatched. Germline V gene sequence: CDR1 MNHEY, CDR2 SVGAGI. This CDR3 is built from 15 residues. The CDR3 bases are TGTGCCAGCAGTTCCCCCGGACAGGGGCGGGTTGAAGCTTTCTTT. Protein: CASSSPGQGRVEAFF.

The DNA for the CDR3 is TGTGCCAGCAGTCCTAGGGGCGGCAATCAGCCCCAGCATTTT. Protein product: CASSPRGGNQPQHF. This sequence joins TRBV6-6 and TRBJ1-5; a weak D match, TRBD1 (5 bases). CDR1 and CDR2 from the germline V gene are MNHNY and SVGAGI (reference sequence). The V and J ends lost 5 bases and 2 bases respectively, with 10 bases between them. The CDR3 is 14 residues long.

The chain carries TRBV5-4 and TRBJ1-2; 7 nucleotides match TRBD1. With 5 bases clipped from V and 4 bases from J, the junction kept 5 bases outside the gene matches. The CDR3 sequence is 13 residues long. The germline V gene has CDR1 SGHNT and CDR2 YYREEE (reference sequence). The CDR3 spells CASSSTGSYGYTF. DNA for the CDR3: TGTGCCAGCAGTTCGACAGGGTCCTATGGCTACACCTTC.

The CDR3 nucleotides read TGTGCCAGCAGCGTAGCTGGGCAGGATAATTCACCCCTCCACTTT. Protein: CASSVAGQDNSPLHF. The gene calls are TRBV9 and TRBJ1-6; D uncertain. Trimming removed 0 bases from V and 5 bases from J, with 9 bases in between. The germline V gene encodes CDR1 SGDLS and CDR2 YYNGEE. The CDR3 is 15 residues long.

The genes are TRBV5-4 and TRBJ2-7; TRBD1 agrees at 8 bases. Per the germline V gene, CDR1 is SGHNT and CDR2 is YYREEE (reference sequence). The CDR3 is 15 amino acids. J was trimmed by 0 bases and V by 0 bases; bases with no gene match: 2. This CDR3 is CASSLGTGSSYEQYF. CDR3 coding DNA: TGTGCCAGCAGCTTGGGGACAGGGAGCTCCTACGAGCAGTACTTC.

This chain uses TRBV5-5 with TRBJ2-7; 7 nucleotides match TRBD1. With 0 bases clipped from V and 3 bases from J, the junction kept 9 bases outside the gene matches. The CDR3 consists of 16 residues. In germline, CDR1 is SGHKS, CDR2 YYEKEE (reference sequence). DNA of the CDR3: TGTGCCAGCAGCTTGGGGATTCACCGGGACAGCTACGAGCAGTACTTC. This sequence encodes CASSLGIHRDSYEQYF.

This chain uses TRBV7-9 with TRBJ2-7; no clear D. This CDR3 region has 14 residues. V was pared by 2 bases and J by 3 bases, with 11 bases between. Germline loops: CDR1 SEHNR, CDR2 FQNEAQ (reference sequence). CDR3 region: CASSLPGAFYEQYF. For the CDR3, the DNA is TGTGCCAGCAGCTTACCAGGCGCCTTCTACGAGCAGTACTTC.

Here the CDR3 DNA reads TGCGCCAGCCGCCGGGCTAGCGGGGGAAACCAAGAGACCCAGTACTTC. Protein sequence: CASRRASGGNQETQYF. This sequence joins TRBV5-1 and TRBJ2-5; 10 bases are shared with TRBD2. This CDR3 is 16 amino acids long. The germline V gene has CDR1 SGHRS and CDR2 YFSETQ. The trim removed 7 bases at V and 0 bases at J, leaving 9 bases unmatched.

The chain uses TRBV5-6 and TRBJ2-3, with 14 bases lining up with TRBD2. CDR1 is SGHDT, CDR2 YYEEEE, per germline. The V and J ends lost 1 base and 1 base, in that order; junction bases with no gene match: 8. The CDR3 extends over 19 amino acids. The CDR3 bases are TGTGCCAGCAGCTTGTTCGGGACTAGCGGGGGTGTTGGCACAGATACGCAGTATTTT. Translation: CASSLFGTSGGVGTDTQYF. The variable domain in full, completed from reference TRBV5-6 and TRBJ2-3, reads DAGVTQSPTHLIKTRGQQVTLRCSPKSGHDTVSWYQQALGQGPQFIFQYYEEEERQRGNFPDRFSGHQFPNYSSELNVNALLLGDSALYLCASSLFGTSGGVGTDTQYFGPGTRLTVL.

The V call is TRBV2, the J call TRBJ2-7; 8 bases line up with TRBD2. This CDR3 region has 14 residues. Trimming at V came to 7 bases and at J to 4 bases, leaving 9 bases not matched to a gene. Germline CDR1 SNHLY, CDR2 FYNNEI. The CDR3 reads CASTPLASGYEQYF. In DNA, the CDR3 is TGTGCCAGCACCCCGTTGGCTAGCGGGTACGAGCAGTACTTC.